The clone carrying this TCR beta chain turned up a few times. Antigen unknown. CD4+ T cells from unexposed donors were obtained before the COVID-19 pandemic (2011-2018). After about 10 days of culture, CD4+ T cells were isolated. As cell numbers allowed, unexposed-donor CD4+ T cells faced SARS-CoV-2 S/N and four cold-coronavirus spikes. About 2 million PBMCs per well were cultured with approximately 10 IU/ml IL-2. This entry comes from a study of CD4 T cells in relation to SARS-CoV-2 and coronaviruses. Study at large: After 10 days of antigen culture, PBMC TCR beta CDR3s were sequenced. No peptide or an HIV-1 Nef peptide pool served as negative control.

Method: immunoSEQ multiplex PCR; TCRdb's copy keeps in-frame clones and lacks some. The table records fewer than 25,000 clones, around four fifths of them present only once. The sequence was obtained from a human donor in good health. The sample taken for sequencing was CD4+ T cells from PBMCs, cultured in vitro.

Here the CDR3 reads CASSPMAGGPETQYF. The DNA for the CDR3 is TGTGCCAGCAGTCCCATGGCGGGAGGCCCCGAGACCCAGTACTTC. The chain couples TRBV6-5 to TRBJ2-5, with 8 bases that match TRBD2. In germline, CDR1 is MNHEY, CDR2 SVGAGI. This CDR3 has 15 residues. V lost 5 bases and J lost 5; bases outside the gene matches: 10.